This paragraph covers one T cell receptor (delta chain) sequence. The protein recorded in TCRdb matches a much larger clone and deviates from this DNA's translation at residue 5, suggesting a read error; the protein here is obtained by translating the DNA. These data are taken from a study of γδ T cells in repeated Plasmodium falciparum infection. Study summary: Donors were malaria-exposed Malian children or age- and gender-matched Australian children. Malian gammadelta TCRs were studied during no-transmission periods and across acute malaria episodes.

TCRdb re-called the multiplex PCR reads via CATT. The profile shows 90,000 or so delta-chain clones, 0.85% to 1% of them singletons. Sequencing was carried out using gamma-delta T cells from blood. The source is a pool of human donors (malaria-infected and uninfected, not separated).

The CDR3 is CACDEALGGYRWTDKLIF. The CDR3, as DNA: TGTGCCTGTGACGAGGCACTGGGGGGATATCGATGGACCGATAAACTCATCTTT. The chain uses TRDV2 and TRDJ1; 8 bases line up with TRDD3. The J gene was not available in TCRdb and was assigned here by matching the DNA to germline segments. This CDR3 has 18 amino acids. V lost 3 bases, J lost 2 bases, and 16 bases stayed unmatched. Germline CDR1 reads GEAIGNYY; CDR2 reads EKD.